The rows below give T cell receptor beta chains drawn from one sample of a study of control samples from healthy donors and cancer patients. The data were produced by immunoSEQ multiplex PCR, yet TCRdb's version contains in-frame clones alone and is incomplete. The table includes more than 100,000 clones, roughly 88% detected once. Material for sequencing was blood. Receptors originate from a man between 35 and 55 years old in good health. Both conserved end residues are part of each CDR3. The order of the fields is V gene, CDR3 protein.

V gene: TRBV7-9; CDR3 protein: CASSPFDSAYEQYF
V gene: TRBV7-8; CDR3 protein: CASSSTPSGTNQPQHF
V gene: TRBV18; CDR3 protein: CASSQGGGYEQYF
V gene: TRBV9; CDR3 protein: CASSSGTAYNQPQHF
V gene: TRBV28; CDR3 protein: CASSSWAGRTEAFF
V gene: TRBV6-5; CDR3 protein: CASGINTDTQYF
V gene: TRBV10-1; CDR3 protein: CASSGSGGSYEQYF
V gene: TRBV18; CDR3 protein: CASSPSGGYGYTF
V gene: TRBV24-1; CDR3 protein: CATSDKGHTYNEQFF
V gene: TRBV19; CDR3 protein: CASSIEDRVADEQFF
V gene: TRBV6-1; CDR3 protein: CASSDIAGGYNEQFF
V gene: TRBV4-2; CDR3 protein: CASSQVGGAETQYF
V gene: TRBV19; CDR3 protein: CASGVPNQPQHF
V gene: TRBV11-3; CDR3 protein: CASTLGYEQYF
V gene: TRBV3-1/TRBV3-2; CDR3 protein: CASSHPGNEKLFF
V gene: TRBV6-5; CDR3 protein: CASSRDGTNEKLFF
V gene: TRBV19; CDR3 protein: CASSIGQGAPGELFF
V gene: TRBV19; CDR3 protein: CASSYLPGQGADTQYF
V gene: TRBV9; CDR3 protein: CASSVVPGQPQHF
V gene: TRBV24-1; CDR3 protein: CAIPGQGNEKLFF
V gene: TRBV4-2; CDR3 protein: CASSHSIRQGAGEKLFF
V gene: TRBV30; CDR3 protein: CAWSVQSYEQYF
V gene: TRBV6-4; CDR3 protein: CASSYSGQGAYNEQFF
V gene: TRBV7-3; CDR3 protein: CASSLAPGHGEKLFF
V gene: TRBV27; CDR3 protein: CASNKWGMGNSPLHF
V gene: TRBV19; CDR3 protein: CASSFPGTRTEAFF
V gene: TRBV6-5; CDR3 protein: CASSPGTGGRNGYTF